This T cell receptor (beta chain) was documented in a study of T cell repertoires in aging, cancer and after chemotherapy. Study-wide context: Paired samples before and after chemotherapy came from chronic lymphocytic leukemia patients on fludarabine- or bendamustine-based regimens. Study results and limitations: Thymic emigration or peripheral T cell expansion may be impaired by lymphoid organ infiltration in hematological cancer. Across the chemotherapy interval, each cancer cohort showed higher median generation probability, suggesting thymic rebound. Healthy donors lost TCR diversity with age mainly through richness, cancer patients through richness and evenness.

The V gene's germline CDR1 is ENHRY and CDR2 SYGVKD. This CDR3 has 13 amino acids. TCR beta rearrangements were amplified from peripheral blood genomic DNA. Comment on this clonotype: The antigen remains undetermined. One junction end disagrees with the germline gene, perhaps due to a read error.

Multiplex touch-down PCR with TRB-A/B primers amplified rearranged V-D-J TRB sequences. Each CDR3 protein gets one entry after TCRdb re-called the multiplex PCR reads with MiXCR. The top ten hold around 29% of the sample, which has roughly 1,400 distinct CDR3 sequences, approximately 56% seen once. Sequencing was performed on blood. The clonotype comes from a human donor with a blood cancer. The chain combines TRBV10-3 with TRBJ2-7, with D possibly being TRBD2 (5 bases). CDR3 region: CASSPLGIYEQYF. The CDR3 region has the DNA TGTGCCAGCAGTCCTCTCGGGATCTACGAGCAGTACTTC.